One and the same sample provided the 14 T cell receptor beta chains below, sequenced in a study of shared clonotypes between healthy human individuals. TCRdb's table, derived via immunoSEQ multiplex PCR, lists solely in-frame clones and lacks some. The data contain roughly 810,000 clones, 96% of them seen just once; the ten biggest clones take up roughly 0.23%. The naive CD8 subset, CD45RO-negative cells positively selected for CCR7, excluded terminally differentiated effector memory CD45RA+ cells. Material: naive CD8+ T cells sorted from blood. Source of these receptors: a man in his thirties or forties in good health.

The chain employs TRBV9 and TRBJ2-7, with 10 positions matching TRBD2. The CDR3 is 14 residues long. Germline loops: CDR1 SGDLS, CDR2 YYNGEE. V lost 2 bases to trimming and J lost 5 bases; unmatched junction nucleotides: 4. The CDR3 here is CASSVSGRFHEQYF. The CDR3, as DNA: TGTGCCAGCAGCGTTAGCGGGAGGTTCCACGAGCAGTACTTC.

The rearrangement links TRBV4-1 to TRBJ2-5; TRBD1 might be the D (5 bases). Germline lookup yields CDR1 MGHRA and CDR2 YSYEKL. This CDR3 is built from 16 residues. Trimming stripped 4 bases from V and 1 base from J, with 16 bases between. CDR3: CASSLLADSTQETQYF. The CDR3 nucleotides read TGCGCCAGCAGCCTTCTTGCCGACAGTACCCAAGAGACCCAGTACTTC.

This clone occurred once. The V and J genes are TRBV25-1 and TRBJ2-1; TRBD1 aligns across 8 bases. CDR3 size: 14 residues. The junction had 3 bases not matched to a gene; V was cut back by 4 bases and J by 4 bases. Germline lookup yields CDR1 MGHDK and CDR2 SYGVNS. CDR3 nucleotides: TGTGCCAGCAGTGCAGGGGGCGTGTACAATGAGCAGTTCTTC. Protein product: CASSAGGVYNEQFF.

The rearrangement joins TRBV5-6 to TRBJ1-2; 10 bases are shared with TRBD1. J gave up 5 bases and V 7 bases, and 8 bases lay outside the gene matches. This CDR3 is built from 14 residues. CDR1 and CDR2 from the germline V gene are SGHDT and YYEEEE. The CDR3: CASSTGTGVYGYTF. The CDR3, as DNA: TGTGCCAGCTCAACCGGGACAGGGGTTTATGGCTACACCTTC.

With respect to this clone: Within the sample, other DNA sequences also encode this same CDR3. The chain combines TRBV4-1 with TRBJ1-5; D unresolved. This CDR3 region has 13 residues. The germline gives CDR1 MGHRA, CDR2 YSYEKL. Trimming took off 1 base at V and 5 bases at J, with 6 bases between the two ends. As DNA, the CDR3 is TGCGCCAGCAGCCAAGGATGGGATCAGCCCCAGCATTTT. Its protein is CASSQGWDQPQHF.

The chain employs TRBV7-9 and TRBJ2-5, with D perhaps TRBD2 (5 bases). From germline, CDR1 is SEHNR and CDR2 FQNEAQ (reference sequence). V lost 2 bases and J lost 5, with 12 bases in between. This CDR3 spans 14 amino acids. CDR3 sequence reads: CASSLLRGRETQYF. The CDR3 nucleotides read TGTGCCAGCAGCTTACTCCGGGGAAGGGAGACCCAGTACTTC.

The CDR3 region is CASSSGVGSSNQPQHF. DNA for the CDR3: TGTGCCAGCAGCTCAGGAGTTGGCAGTAGCAATCAGCCCCAGCATTTT. The chain combines TRBV7-8 with TRBJ1-5, with D uncertain. The length of the CDR3 is 16 residues. V was cut by 4 bases and J by 0 bases, with 13 bases left in between. The germline V gene encodes CDR1 SGHVS and CDR2 FQNEAQ.

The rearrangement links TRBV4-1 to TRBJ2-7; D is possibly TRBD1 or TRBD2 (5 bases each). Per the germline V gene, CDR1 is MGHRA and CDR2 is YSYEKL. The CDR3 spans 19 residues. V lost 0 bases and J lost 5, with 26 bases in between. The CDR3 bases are TGCGCCAGCAGCCAAGAGGGCCTGGGGGTCGTCCAGTCCCCTAACGAGCAGTACTTC. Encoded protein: CASSQEGLGVVQSPNEQYF.

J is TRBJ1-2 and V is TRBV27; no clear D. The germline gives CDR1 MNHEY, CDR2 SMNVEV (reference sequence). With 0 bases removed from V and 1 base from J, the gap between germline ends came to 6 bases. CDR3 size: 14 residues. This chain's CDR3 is CASSLSQFNYGYTF. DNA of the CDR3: TGTGCCAGCAGTTTATCTCAGTTTAACTATGGCTACACCTTC.

The CDR3 DNA reads TGTGCCAGTATCAGGAGGGGAATCACCGGGGAGCTGTTTTTT. It encodes CASIRRGITGELFF. The chain links TRBV19 to TRBJ2-2; the D gene is possibly TRBD2 (6 bases). V was trimmed by 7 bases and J by 4 bases, leaving 13 bases between them. Germline assignment: CDR1 LNHDA and CDR2 SQIVND (reference sequence). This CDR3 is built from 14 residues.

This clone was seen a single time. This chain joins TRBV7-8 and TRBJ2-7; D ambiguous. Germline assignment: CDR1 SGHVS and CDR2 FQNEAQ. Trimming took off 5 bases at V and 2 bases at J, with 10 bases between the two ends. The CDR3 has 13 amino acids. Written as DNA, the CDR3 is TGTGCCAGCAGCCACTCTGGTCCCTACGAGCAGTACTTC. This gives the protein CASSHSGPYEQYF. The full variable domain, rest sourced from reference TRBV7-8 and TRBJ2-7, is GAGVSQSPRYKVAKRGQDVALRCDPISGHVSLFWYQQALGQGPEFLTYFQNEAQLDKSGLPSDRFFAERPEGSVSTLKIQRTQQEDSAVYLCASSHSGPYEQYFGPGTRLTVT.

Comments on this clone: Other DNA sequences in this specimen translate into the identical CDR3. The CDR3 region is CASSEGGGSYEQYF. CDR3 DNA sequence: TGTGCCAGCAGCGAGGGGGGTGGGTCCTACGAGCAGTACTTC. This chain connects TRBV27 to TRBJ2-7, with D possibly called TRBD1 or TRBD2 (6 bases each). Germline CDR1 MNHEY, CDR2 SMNVEV (reference sequence). Trimming took 6 bases from V and 1 from J, leaving 13 bases between them. This CDR3 is built from 14 residues.

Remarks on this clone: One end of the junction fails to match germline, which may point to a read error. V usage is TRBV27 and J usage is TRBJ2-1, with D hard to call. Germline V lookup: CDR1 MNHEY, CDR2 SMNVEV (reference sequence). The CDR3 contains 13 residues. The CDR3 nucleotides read TGTGCCAGCGGTTTTAGCTCCTACAATGAGCAGTTCTTC. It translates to CASGFSSYNEQFF.

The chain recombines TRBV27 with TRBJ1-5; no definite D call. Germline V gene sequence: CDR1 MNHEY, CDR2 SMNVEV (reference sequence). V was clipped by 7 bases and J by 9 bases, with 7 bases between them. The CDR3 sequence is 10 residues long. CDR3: CASTSRPQHF. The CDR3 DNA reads TGTGCCAGCACCTCACGGCCCCAGCATTTT.